This TCR beta chain appears in the sequencing data of a study of OX40 agonist ivuxolimab in advanced cancers. Across the study: Past anti-PD-1, anti-PD-L1 or anti-CTLA-4 therapy was accepted, and 40% had received some.

As concerns this clone: Its antigen is not known.

The germline V gene encodes CDR1 SGHTA and CDR2 FQGNSA. CDR3 length: 14 amino acids. Trimming cost V 5 bases and J 6 bases; bases outside gene matches: 7. TCRdb's copy holds only in-frame clones and misses some; the assay was immunoSEQ multiplex PCR. The table includes around 67,000 clones, 65% to 90% detected once. Study results and limitations: Part of the nonresponder group also had normalized T-cell clonal expansion that was low.

The sequenced sample was CD4+ or CD8+ T cells sorted from blood, obtained in a trial of the OX40 agonist ivuxolimab. This chain uses TRBV7-2 with TRBJ2-1; 7 bases fit TRBD1. The receptor's source is an adult with an advanced solid tumor such as melanoma, head and neck, liver or kidney cancer. The CDR3 DNA follows: TGTGCCAGCAGCAAGACAGGGTGGGGCAATGAGCAGTTCTTC. Protein product: CASSKTGWGNEQFF.